This T cell receptor beta chain was recorded in a study of memory CD4+ T cells and cytomegalovirus serostatus. Study as a whole: This sample comes from healthy Belgian adults, 9 CMV seropositive, approximately 24 seronegative.

The germline CDR1 and CDR2 sequences are SEHNR and FQNEAQ (reference sequence). Trimming shortened V by 7 bases and J by 6 bases, and 7 bases separated the two germline ends. CDR3 length: 11 residues. Produced via immunoSEQ multiplex PCR; TCRdb's table is partial and in-frame only. The profile shows 55,000 to 65,000 clones, about 80% of them singletons. Single viable CD3+CD4+CD8-CD45RO+ cells were sorted as the memory CD4+ T cells. J is TRBJ2-1 and V is TRBV7-9, with unresolved D. The sample comprised memory CD4+ T cells from blood. The receptor's source is an adult in good health and CMV-seronegative. DNA for the CDR3: TGTGCCAGCACCGATCTCAATGAGCAGTTCTTC. This gives the protein CASTDLNEQFF.